This T cell receptor (beta chain) was profiled in a study of beta chain features in type 1 diabetes. Study in general: What patients shared with healthy donors was a similar profile of age, gender and cell yields.

This clone was found a few times. Antigen specificity is unknown. Broader study findings: PCR might favor shorter templates, but any such skew would affect patients and controls equally. Patients with Type 1 diabetes showed moderately but significantly shorter TCRB CDR3s in all four CD4+ subsets.

Between the trimmed V and J ends, which lost 0 bases and 1 base, there was a span of 11 bases. This CDR3 is 16 amino acids long. Germline V gene sequence: CDR1 SGHNT, CDR2 YENEEA. The entirety of the isolated RNA underwent reverse transcription, so expressed TCRB transcripts were sequenced. Read counts averaged approximately 3.5 million for samples of naive, central memory and regulatory T cells. Measured with immunoSEQ multiplex PCR; TCRdb has only the in-frame clones, and not every one. The table records some 330,000 clones, about 12% of them present only once. The J gene is TRBJ2-3, the V gene TRBV11-3, with D possibly being TRBD2 (5 bases). The sample was naive CD4+ T cells from blood. The clonotype originates from a woman aged 18-29 years with type 1 diabetes. CDR3 nucleotides: TGTGCCAGCAGCTTAGATGGGAGTCTCGGCACAGATACGCAGTATTTT. Its protein product is CASSLDGSLGTDTQYF.